The 24 T cell receptor beta chains reported below all come from one sample, sequenced in a study of blood T cell repertoires in COVID-19. The method was immunoSEQ multiplex PCR; TCRdb's version includes in-frame clones alone and lacks a portion of them. The sample lists some 150,000 clones, roughly nine tenths seen once, with about 2.5% in the top ten. Sequencing was done on a sample of peripheral blood. The receptor set was obtained from a woman between 70 and 85 years old with acute or convalescent COVID-19.

The chain has TRBV6-2 or TRBV6-3 and TRBJ1-5; TRBD1 aligns across 7 bases. Germline trimming cut 2 bases from V and 0 bases from J; bases unmatched to any gene: 7. The CDR3 length is 17 residues. Germline V gene sequence: CDR1 MNHEY, CDR2 SVGEGT. In DNA, the CDR3 is TGTGCCAGCAGTTACGTTGGCAGGGGGAATAGCAATCAGCCCCAGCATTTT. It yields the protein CASSYVGRGNSNQPQHF.

The chain carries TRBV9 and TRBJ2-5, with D maybe TRBD1 (7 bases). Trimming shortened V by 3 bases and J by 2 bases, and 11 bases separated the two germline ends. The germline V gene has CDR1 SGDLS and CDR2 YYNGEE. The CDR3 has 14 residues. CDR3 region: CASSGAGGQETQYF. In nucleotides, the CDR3 is TGTGCCAGCAGCGGGGCAGGGGGGCAAGAGACCCAGTACTTC. The whole variable domain, filled in from reference TRBV9 and TRBJ2-5, reads DSGVTQTPKHLITATGQRVTLRCSPRSGDLSVYWYQQSLDQGLQFLIQYYNGEERAKGNILERFSAQQFPDLHSELNLSSLELGDSALYFCASSGAGGQETQYFGPGTRLLVL.

The count of this clone is one. The chain couples TRBV7-2 to TRBJ1-2; the D gene is possibly TRBD1 (5 bases). This CDR3 spans 16 amino acids. V was pared by 2 bases and J by 2 bases, with 15 bases between. Germline CDR1 reads SGHTA; CDR2 reads FQGNSA. CDR3 residues: CASSLNMVGGNYGYTF. Written as DNA, the CDR3 is TGTGCCAGCAGCTTAAACATGGTCGGGGGAAACTATGGCTACACCTTC.

The chain uses TRBV28 and TRBJ1-5; 7 positions agree with TRBD1. The CDR3 contains 14 residues. V was pared by 6 bases and J by 0 bases, with 2 bases of the junction left unmatched. Germline loops: CDR1 MDHEN, CDR2 SYDVKM. Here the CDR3 DNA reads TGTGCCAGCAGACGGGACAGTAGCAATCAGCCCCAGCATTTT. Translated: CASRRDSSNQPQHF. The whole variable domain, remainder taken from reference TRBV28 and TRBJ1-5, is DVKVTQSSRYLVKRTGEKVFLECVQDMDHENMFWYRQDPGLGLRLIYFSYDVKMKEKGDIPEGYSVSREKKERFSLILESASTNQTSMYLCASRRDSSNQPQHFGDGTRLSIL.

This chain joins TRBV15 and TRBJ2-7; tentatively, D is TRBD2 (6 bases). CDR3 length: 14 amino acids. The V end was cut by 3 bases, the J end by 7 bases, with 16 bases between. CDR1 and CDR2 (germline): LNHNV, YYDKDF (reference sequence). This CDR3 reads CATSRGTATAEQYV. The CDR3, as DNA: TGTGCCACCAGCAGGGGGACTGCGACCGCTGAGCAGTACGTC.

The chain employs TRBV4-2 and TRBJ1-4; 7 bases agree with TRBD1. Germline CDR1 is LGHNA and CDR2 is YNFKEQ. The J segment lost 3 bases and the V segment lost 3 bases, leaving 13 bases of the junction unmatched. CDR3 length: 18 amino acids. CDR3 sequence (DNA): TGTGCCAGCAGCCAGGAGTTCTCAAGGACAGGATCTAATGAAAAACTGTTTTTT. As protein: CASSQEFSRTGSNEKLFF.

The gene calls are TRBV30 and TRBJ2-3; TRBD2 aligns across 11 bases. With 4 bases clipped from V and 6 bases from J, the junction kept 6 bases outside the gene matches. Germline-derived CDR1 and CDR2 are GTSNPN and SVGIG (reference sequence). This CDR3 is 14 amino acids long. The CDR3 protein is CAWIGTSGRDTQYF. The CDR3 DNA reads as TGTGCCTGGATTGGGACTAGCGGACGTGATACGCAGTATTTT.

This clone was counted a single time. The chain joins TRBV7-9 to TRBJ1-6; 8 positions agree with TRBD1. V shed 6 bases and J 0 bases; nucleotides not matched to a gene: 13. The CDR3 loop spans 19 amino acids. The V gene's germline CDR1 is SEHNR and CDR2 FQNEAQ (reference sequence). CDR3: CASSPYLQGASSYNSPLHF. The CDR3 coding sequence is TGTGCCAGCAGTCCGTACCTTCAGGGGGCGAGCTCCTATAATTCACCCCTCCACTTT.

The genes are TRBV6-5 and TRBJ2-5; D perhaps matches TRBD1 (5 bases). Germline V gene sequence: CDR1 MNHEY, CDR2 SVGAGI. CDR3 length: 12 residues. V was trimmed by 5 bases and J by 4 bases, leaving 8 bases between them. CDR3 DNA sequence: TGTGCCAGCAGTCCCCAGGGAGAGACCCAGTACTTC. As protein: CASSPQGETQYF.

The gene calls are TRBV11-3 and TRBJ1-1; D gene uncertain. V was clipped by 5 bases and J by 3 bases, with 10 bases between them. CDR3 length: 13 amino acids. Germline-derived CDR1 and CDR2 are SGHNT and YENEEA. DNA for the CDR3: TGTGCCAGCAGCCTCCTCCGGGACACTGAAGCTTTCTTT. Its translation is CASSLLRDTEAFF.

This clone was picked up a small number of times. The CDR3 DNA follows: TGTGCCAGCAGCCGGGACAGGCCGCCCTATGGCTACACCTTC. Encoded protein: CASSRDRPPYGYTF. This chain joins TRBV7-6 and TRBJ1-2, with 8 bases lining up with TRBD1. Germline V CDR1 and CDR2: SGHVS, FNYEAQ. The trim removed 5 bases at V and 4 bases at J, leaving 6 bases unmatched. The CDR3 runs 14 residues.

As concerns this clone: Within the sample, other DNA sequences also encode this same CDR3. The chain links TRBV3-1 (or the pseudogene TRBV3-2) to TRBJ1-3; 11 positions agree with TRBD1. J lost 1 base, V lost 4 bases, and 3 bases had no gene match. Germline CDR1 is LGHDT and CDR2 is YNNKEL (reference sequence). This CDR3 spans 16 amino acids. The CDR3 loop reads CASSPRDRGSGNTIYF. In DNA form, the CDR3 reads TGTGCCAGCAGCCCCCGGGACAGGGGGTCTGGAAACACCATATATTTT.

The chain joins TRBV10-2 to TRBJ1-1; D not resolved. V was pared by 6 bases and J by 1 base, with 9 bases between. Per the germline V gene, CDR1 is WSHSY and CDR2 is SAAADI. There are 13 residues in the CDR3. CDR3 residues: CASSRDWNTEAFF. In DNA, the CDR3 is TGCGCCAGCAGCCGGGATTGGAACACTGAAGCTTTCTTT.

V gene TRBV6-6 combines with J gene TRBJ2-3, with 12 bases aligning to TRBD2. The CDR3 is made up of 17 amino acids. V shed 5 bases and J 1 base; nucleotides not matched to a gene: 7. Per germline, CDR1 MNHNY and CDR2 SVGAGI (reference sequence). The CDR3: CASSLRLAGEGTDTQYF. CDR3 nucleotide sequence: TGTGCCAGCAGTCTTCGACTAGCGGGGGAGGGCACAGATACGCAGTATTTT.

The rearrangement links TRBV9 to TRBJ2-1, with 10 bases identical to TRBD2. The germline V gene has CDR1 SGDLS and CDR2 YYNGEE. The CDR3 extends over 16 amino acids. Losses at the gene ends were 0 bases for V and 7 bases for J; bases not matched to a gene: 7. Here the CDR3 reads CASSVGRLAGVNEQFF. Here the CDR3 DNA reads TGTGCCAGCAGCGTAGGTCGTCTAGCGGGGGTGAATGAGCAGTTCTTC.

V is TRBV30 and J is TRBJ1-2, with TRBD1 identical over 8 bases. J was trimmed by 7 bases and V by 5 bases; bases with no gene match: 6. CDR1 is GTSNPN and CDR2 is SVGIG in the germline V gene (reference sequence). The length of the CDR3 is 12 residues. CDR3 residues: CAWSRGLGGYTF. CDR3 coding DNA: TGTGCCTGGTCCAGGGGGCTAGGTGGCTACACCTTC. The complete variable domain, with remaining parts taken from reference TRBV30 and TRBJ1-2, reads SQTIHQWPATLVQPVGSPLSLECTVEGTSNPNLYWYRQAAGRGLQLLFYSVGIGQISSEVPQNLSASRPQDRQFILSSKKLLLSDSGFYLCAWSRGLGGYTFGSGTRLTVV.

There are a few counts of this clone. This sequence joins TRBV9 and TRBJ1-6, with TRBD1 identical over 11 bases. The CDR3 sequence is 17 residues long. Germline-derived CDR1 and CDR2 are SGDLS and YYNGEE. J gave up 4 bases and V 4 bases, and 7 bases lay outside the gene matches. The CDR3 DNA reads TGTGCCAGCAGCCCCCGGGACAGGGGGGTTTATAATTCACCCCTCCACTTT. Protein: CASSPRDRGVYNSPLHF.

This clone was picked up one time. The chain carries TRBV27 and TRBJ1-2; D uncertain. The V and J ends lost 2 bases and 7 bases respectively, with 20 bases between them. CDR1 MNHEY and CDR2 SMNVEV come from the germline V gene (reference sequence). The CDR3 runs to 16 residues. Here the CDR3 reads CASSLVGFPQSGGYTF. The CDR3 DNA follows: TGTGCCAGCAGTTTAGTTGGGTTCCCGCAATCGGGTGGCTACACCTTC.

This clone occurred a few times. The chain couples TRBV2 to TRBJ1-1; 8 bases match TRBD1. CDR1 is SNHLY, CDR2 FYNNEI, per germline. The J segment lost 4 bases and the V segment lost 4 bases, leaving 2 bases of the junction unmatched. The CDR3 sequence is 13 residues long. CDR3 sequence: CASSVQGGTEAFF. The CDR3 nucleotides are TGTGCCAGCAGTGTACAGGGGGGCACTGAAGCTTTCTTT.

V gene TRBV7-9 combines with J gene TRBJ2-1; a possible D gene is TRBD2 (6 bases). The ends were cut back, 3 bases at V and 12 bases at J, with 21 bases in the middle. From germline, CDR1 is SEHNR and CDR2 FQNEAQ (reference sequence). This CDR3 has 15 amino acids. DNA of the CDR3: TGTGCCAGCAGCTTGTCGCCCGCGGGGTTAGAAGGGCAGTTCTTC. Protein: CASSLSPAGLEGQFF.

The CDR3 sequence is CASSPAPGQPWGYGYTF. CDR3 nucleotides: TGTGCCAGCAGTCCCGCCCCGGGACAGCCGTGGGGCTATGGCTACACCTTC. The chain carries TRBV28 and TRBJ1-2, with TRBD1 matching 7 bases. Germline V CDR1 and CDR2: MDHEN, SYDVKM. CDR3 length: 17 residues. Losses at the gene ends were 5 bases for V and 4 bases for J; bases not matched to a gene: 16.

This clone has a handful of counts. This chain connects TRBV5-4 to TRBJ1-2; 9 bases match TRBD1. Germline CDR1 reads SGHNT; CDR2 reads YYREEE (reference sequence). V lost 2 bases and J lost 3; bases outside the gene matches: 5. This CDR3 comprises 15 residues. CDR3 sequence (DNA): TGTGCCAGCAGCTTCCCGGGACAGGGACACTATGGCTACACCTTC. This encodes CASSFPGQGHYGYTF.

The chain uses TRBV7-6 and TRBJ2-1; 9 bases agree with TRBD2. V was pared by 5 bases and J by 6 bases, with 17 bases of the junction left unmatched. Germline CDR1 SGHVS, CDR2 FNYEAQ. This CDR3 is built from 18 residues. The CDR3 bases are TGTGCCAGCAGCCCAGTCTTGGCCGGGACTAGCCAATCCAATGAGCAGTTCTTC. Residues: CASSPVLAGTSQSNEQFF.

The gene calls are TRBV3-1 (or the pseudogene TRBV3-2) and TRBJ1-5; maybe TRBD1 (6 bases). The CDR3 extends over 13 amino acids. V was shortened by 5 bases and J by 6 bases, with 11 bases between the two germline ends. The germline CDR1 and CDR2 sequences are LGHDT and YNNKEL (reference sequence). Here the CDR3 reads CASSFRGSQPQHF. In DNA form, the CDR3 reads TGTGCCAGCAGCTTCAGGGGAAGTCAGCCCCAGCATTTT.